This is a list of T cell receptor beta chains from one sample in a study of Ad26.COV2.S vaccination and SARS-CoV-2 variants. TCRdb's copy holds only in-frame clones and misses some; the assay was immunoSEQ multiplex PCR. Of 300,000 to 350,000 clones in the sample, around 88% were seen once. Sequencing was performed on peripheral blood, taken in a trial of Ad26.COV2.S vaccine versus placebo. Every receptor here comes from a person aged 18 to 59 who received the Ad26.COV2.S COVID-19 vaccine or a placebo. Each CDR3 is given with its conserved first and last residue. D genes are given only for firm matches. Only some rows state a clone size, as once, few, many or a class for expanded clones.

v_call: TRBV28
d_call: -
j_call: TRBJ2-7
clone_size: -
cdr3_aa: CASTVQGQSEQYF
cdr3_nt: TGTGCCAGCACCGTGCAGGGGCAGTCCGAGCAGTACTTC

v_call: TRBV7-2
d_call: -
j_call: TRBJ1-3
clone_size: -
cdr3_aa: CASSFRIKDSGNTIYF
cdr3_nt: TGTGCCAGCAGCTTTAGAATAAAGGATTCTGGAAACACCATATATTTT

v_call: TRBV5-6
d_call: TRBD2
j_call: TRBJ2-5
clone_size: -
cdr3_aa: CASSLAAGLQETQYF
cdr3_nt: TGTGCCAGCAGCTTGGCCGCGGGACTACAAGAGACCCAGTACTTC

v_call: TRBV7-9
d_call: -
j_call: TRBJ2-1
clone_size: -
cdr3_aa: CASSWPGTNSYNEQFF
cdr3_nt: TGTGCCAGCAGCTGGCCGGGGACCAACTCCTACAATGAGCAGTTCTTC

v_call: TRBV9
d_call: -
j_call: TRBJ1-5
clone_size: -
cdr3_aa: CASNNGGNQPQHF
cdr3_nt: TGTGCCAGCAACAACGGTGGGAATCAGCCCCAGCATTTT

v_call: TRBV28
d_call: TRBD1
j_call: TRBJ1-2
clone_size: -
cdr3_aa: CASRTGQGSYGYTF
cdr3_nt: TGTGCCAGCAGGACCGGACAGGGGTCGTATGGCTACACCTTC

v_call: TRBV19
d_call: -
j_call: TRBJ1-5
clone_size: -
cdr3_aa: CASSMEGSGQPQHF
cdr3_nt: TGTGCCAGTAGTATGGAAGGATCGGGTCAGCCCCAGCATTTT

v_call: TRBV2
d_call: TRBD1
j_call: TRBJ1-1
clone_size: once
cdr3_aa: CASMSMEGASEAFF
cdr3_nt: TGTGCCAGCATGAGCATGGAGGGGGCTTCTGAAGCTTTCTTT

v_call: TRBV2
d_call: -
j_call: TRBJ2-1
clone_size: -
cdr3_aa: CASGVEGTNEQFF
cdr3_nt: TGTGCCAGCGGGGTTGAGGGCACCAATGAGCAGTTCTTC

v_call: TRBV11-2
d_call: TRBD1
j_call: TRBJ2-5
clone_size: -
cdr3_aa: CASSRQGAKETQYF
cdr3_nt: TGTGCCAGCAGCCGACAGGGGGCTAAGGAGACCCAGTACTTC

v_call: TRBV9
d_call: TRBD2
j_call: TRBJ2-5
clone_size: few
cdr3_aa: CASSVVPALGLAGNEETQYF
cdr3_nt: TGTGCCAGCAGCGTAGTTCCGGCCCTAGGACTAGCGGGGAACGAGGAGACCCAGTACTTC

v_call: TRBV3-1/TRBV3-2
d_call: TRBD1
j_call: TRBJ1-2
clone_size: -
cdr3_aa: CASSPTGGGASYGYTF
cdr3_nt: TGTGCCAGCAGCCCCACGGGAGGGGGCGCATCCTATGGCTACACCTTC

v_call: TRBV27
d_call: -
j_call: TRBJ1-6
clone_size: -
cdr3_aa: CASSLESSYYSPLHF
cdr3_nt: TGTGCCAGCAGTTTAGAGTCCAGCTATTATTCACCCCTCCACTTT

v_call: TRBV12-3/TRBV12-4
d_call: -
j_call: TRBJ1-1
clone_size: -
cdr3_aa: CASSETATEAFF
cdr3_nt: TGTGCCAGCAGCGAAACAGCCACTGAAGCTTTCTTT

v_call: TRBV28
d_call: -
j_call: TRBJ2-1
clone_size: -
cdr3_aa: CASMGSPAATKQFF
cdr3_nt: TGTGCCAGTATGGGAAGTCCGGCGGCGACAAAGCAGTTCTTC

v_call: TRBV5-1
d_call: -
j_call: TRBJ1-4
clone_size: -
cdr3_aa: CASSSEITTNEKLFF
cdr3_nt: TGCGCCAGCAGCTCTGAGATAACAACTAATGAAAAACTGTTTTTT

v_call: TRBV28
d_call: -
j_call: TRBJ2-1
clone_size: -
cdr3_aa: CASSNSEQPEEQFF
cdr3_nt: TGTGCCAGCAGCAACTCAGAGCAGCCGGAGGAGCAGTTCTTC